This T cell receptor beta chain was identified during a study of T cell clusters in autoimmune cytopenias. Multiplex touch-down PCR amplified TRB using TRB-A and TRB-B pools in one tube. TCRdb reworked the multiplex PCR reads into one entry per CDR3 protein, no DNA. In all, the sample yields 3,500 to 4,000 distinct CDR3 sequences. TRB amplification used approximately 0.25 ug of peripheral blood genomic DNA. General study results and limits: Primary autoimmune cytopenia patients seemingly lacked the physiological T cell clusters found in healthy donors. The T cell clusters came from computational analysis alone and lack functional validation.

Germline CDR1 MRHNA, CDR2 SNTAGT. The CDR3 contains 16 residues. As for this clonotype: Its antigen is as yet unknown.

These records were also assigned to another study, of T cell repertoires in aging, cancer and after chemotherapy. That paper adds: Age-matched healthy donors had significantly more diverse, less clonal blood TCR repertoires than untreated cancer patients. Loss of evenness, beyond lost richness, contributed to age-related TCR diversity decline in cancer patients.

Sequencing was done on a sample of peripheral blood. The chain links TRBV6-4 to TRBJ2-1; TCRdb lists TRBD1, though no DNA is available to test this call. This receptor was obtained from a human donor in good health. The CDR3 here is CASSDRGGTGHNEQFF.